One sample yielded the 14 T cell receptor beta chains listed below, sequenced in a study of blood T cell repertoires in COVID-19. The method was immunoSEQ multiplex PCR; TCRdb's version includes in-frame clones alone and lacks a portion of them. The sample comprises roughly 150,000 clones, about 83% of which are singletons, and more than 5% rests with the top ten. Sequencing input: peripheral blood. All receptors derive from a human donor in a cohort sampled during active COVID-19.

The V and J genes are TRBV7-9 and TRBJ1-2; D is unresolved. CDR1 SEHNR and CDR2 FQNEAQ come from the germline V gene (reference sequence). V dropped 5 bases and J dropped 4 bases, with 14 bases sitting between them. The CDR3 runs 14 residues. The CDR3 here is CASSLSELVYGYTF. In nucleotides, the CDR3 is TGTGCCAGCAGCCTAAGCGAGTTGGTCTATGGCTACACCTTC.

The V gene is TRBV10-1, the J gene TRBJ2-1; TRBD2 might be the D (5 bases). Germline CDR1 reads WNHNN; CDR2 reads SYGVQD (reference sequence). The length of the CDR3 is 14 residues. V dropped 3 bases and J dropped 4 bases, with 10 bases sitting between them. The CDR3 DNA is TGCGCCAGCAGTGAATCGGGAACATACAATGAGCAGTTCTTC. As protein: CASSESGTYNEQFF.

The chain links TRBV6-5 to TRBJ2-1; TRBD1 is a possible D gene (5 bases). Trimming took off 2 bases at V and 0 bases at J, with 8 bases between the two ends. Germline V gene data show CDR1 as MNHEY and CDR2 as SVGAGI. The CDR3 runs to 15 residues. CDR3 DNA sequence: TGTGCCAGCAGTTACAGGGGCCTCTCCTACAATGAGCAGTTCTTC. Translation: CASSYRGLSYNEQFF.

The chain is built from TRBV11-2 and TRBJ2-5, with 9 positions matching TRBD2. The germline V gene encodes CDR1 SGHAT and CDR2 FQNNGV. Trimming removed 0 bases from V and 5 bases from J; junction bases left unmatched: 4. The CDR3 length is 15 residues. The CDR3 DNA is TGTGCCAGCAGCTTAGACTCGGCGGGGGGGGAGACCCAGTACTTC. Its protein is CASSLDSAGGETQYF.

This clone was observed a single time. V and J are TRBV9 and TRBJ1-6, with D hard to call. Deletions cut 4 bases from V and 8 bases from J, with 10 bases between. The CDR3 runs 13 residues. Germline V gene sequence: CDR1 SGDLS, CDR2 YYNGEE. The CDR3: CASSPHTDSPLHF. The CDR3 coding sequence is TGTGCCAGCAGCCCCCATACGGATTCACCCCTCCACTTT.

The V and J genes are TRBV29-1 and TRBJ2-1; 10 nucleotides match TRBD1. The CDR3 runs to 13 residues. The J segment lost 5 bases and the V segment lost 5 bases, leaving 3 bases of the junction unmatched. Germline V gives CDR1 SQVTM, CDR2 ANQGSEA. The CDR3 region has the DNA TGCAGCGTTAGGACAGGGGGTGACAATGAGCAGTTCTTC. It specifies CSVRTGGDNEQFF.

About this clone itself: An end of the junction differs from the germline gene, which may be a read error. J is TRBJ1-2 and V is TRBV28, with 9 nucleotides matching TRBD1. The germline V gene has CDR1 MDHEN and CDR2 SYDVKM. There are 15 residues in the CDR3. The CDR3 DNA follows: TGTGCCAGCAGTTTCCATCCGGGACAGGGTGCCGCCGTCCCCTTC. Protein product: CASSFHPGQGAAVPF.

The CDR3 DNA follows: TGTGCCAGCAGCTCGACAGGGGGCCTCTACGAGCAGTACTTC. Translated: CASSSTGGLYEQYF. This chain uses TRBV7-9 with TRBJ2-7; 10 bases match TRBD1. Per germline, CDR1 SEHNR and CDR2 FQNEAQ (reference sequence). CDR3 length: 14 amino acids. The V gene end was trimmed by 4 bases and the J gene end by 3 bases; junction bases not matched to a gene: 3.

CDR3 sequence (DNA): TGTGCCAGCAGTCCCCTCGGGGGGAGCAATCAGCCCCAGCATTTT. It yields the protein CASSPLGGSNQPQHF. J is TRBJ1-5 and V is TRBV28, with D possibly TRBD1 on 5 matching bases. This CDR3 contains 15 residues. Germline V CDR1 and CDR2: MDHEN, SYDVKM. V was trimmed by 5 bases and J by 1 base, leaving 12 bases between them.

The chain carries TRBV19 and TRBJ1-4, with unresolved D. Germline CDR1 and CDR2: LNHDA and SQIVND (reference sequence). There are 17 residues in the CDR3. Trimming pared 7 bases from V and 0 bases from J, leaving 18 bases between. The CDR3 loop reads CASTKIGWEATNEKLFF. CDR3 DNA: TGTGCCAGTACGAAGATTGGGTGGGAGGCAACTAATGAAAAACTGTTTTTT.

The CDR3 loop reads CASSLGQAVYEQYF. The CDR3 nucleotides are TGTGCCAGCAGCCTAGGACAGGCTGTATACGAGCAGTACTTC. V usage is TRBV7-8 and J usage is TRBJ2-7; 7 bases line up with TRBD1. The V gene's germline CDR1 is SGHVS and CDR2 FQNEAQ. The V segment lost 5 bases and the J segment 4 bases; nucleotides outside the gene matches: 8. The CDR3 sequence is 14 residues long.

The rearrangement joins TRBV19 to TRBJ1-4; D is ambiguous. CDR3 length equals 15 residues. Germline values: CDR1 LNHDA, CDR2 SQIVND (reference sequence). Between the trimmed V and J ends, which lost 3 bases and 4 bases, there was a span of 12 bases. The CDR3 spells CASSMSPVINEKLFF. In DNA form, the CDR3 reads TGTGCCAGTAGTATGTCGCCAGTGATTAATGAAAAACTGTTTTTT.

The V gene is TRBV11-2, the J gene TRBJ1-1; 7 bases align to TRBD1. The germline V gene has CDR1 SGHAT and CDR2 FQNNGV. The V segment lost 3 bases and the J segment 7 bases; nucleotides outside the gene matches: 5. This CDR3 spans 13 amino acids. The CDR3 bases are TGTGCCAGCAGCTTCGACAGGGATGGTGAAGCTTTCTTT. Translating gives CASSFDRDGEAFF.

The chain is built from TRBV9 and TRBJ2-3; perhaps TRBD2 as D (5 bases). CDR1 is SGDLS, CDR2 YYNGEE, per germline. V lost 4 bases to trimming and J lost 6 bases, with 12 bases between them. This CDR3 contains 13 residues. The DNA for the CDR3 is TGTGCCAGCAGCCCAACCAGCGGTGATACGCAGTATTTT. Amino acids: CASSPTSGDTQYF.